Each of the 19 T cell receptor beta chains below was sequenced from the same sample in a study of response to subunit inactivated influenza vaccine. TCRdb passed the RT-PCR reads through MiXCR, listing each CDR3 protein once. The table has more than 450,000 distinct CDR3 sequences, 10% to 15% seen once. The material was PBMCs from blood, obtained on the day of vaccination. These receptors were taken from a middle-aged man who received an inactivated influenza vaccine.

The chain employs TRBV6-2 or TRBV6-3 and TRBJ2-7, with TRBD2 matching 11 bases. Germline V gives CDR1 MNHEY, CDR2 SVGEGT. Trimming removed 2 bases from V and 2 bases from J; junction bases left unmatched: 11. CDR3 length equals 18 residues. The CDR3 region is CASSYLGAGTSGPYEQYF. CDR3 DNA sequence: TGTGCCAGCAGTTACCTGGGGGCCGGGACTAGCGGCCCCTACGAGCAGTACTTC.

V gene TRBV7-9 combines with J gene TRBJ2-2; D is ambiguous. Germline V gene lookup returns CDR1 SEHNR and CDR2 FQNEAQ (reference sequence). CDR3 length equals 15 residues. V was pared by 1 base and J by 1 base, with 7 bases between. The CDR3 is CASSLVVENTGELFF. In nucleotides, the CDR3 is TGTGCCAGCAGCTTAGTGGTAGAGAACACCGGGGAGCTGTTTTTT.

A few counts support this clonotype. The chain employs TRBV4-1 and TRBJ2-5; unclear D gene. The CDR3 has 13 amino acids. The V end was cut by 0 bases, the J end by 6 bases, with 8 bases between. Per germline, CDR1 MGHRA and CDR2 YSYEKL. CDR3 in DNA: TGCGCCAGCAGCCAAGATAGGGCGCAGACCCAGTACTTC. Its protein is CASSQDRAQTQYF.

This chain joins TRBV3-1 and TRBJ2-7; 7 nucleotides match TRBD2. Germline V CDR1 and CDR2: LGHDT, YNNKEL (reference sequence). Trimming removed 1 base from V and 5 bases from J; junction bases left unmatched: 5. The CDR3 length is 14 residues. DNA for the CDR3: TGTGCCAGCAGCCAAGGCGGGAGCACCGACGAGCAGTACTTC. Residues: CASSQGGSTDEQYF.

The rearrangement links TRBV12-3 or TRBV12-4 to TRBJ2-1; tentative D call: TRBD2 (6 bases). The CDR3 has 12 residues. V lost 3 bases, J lost 8 bases, and 8 bases lay in between. The CDR3 loop reads CASSFAGHEQFF. The CDR3 DNA sequence: TGTGCCAGCAGTTTTGCGGGACATGAGCAGTTCTTC.

The CDR3 coding sequence is TGCAGTGCCAGCGCCCTATACAATGAGCAGTTCTTC. Translation: CSASALYNEQFF. The chain combines TRBV20-1 with TRBJ2-1; D is unresolved. In germline, CDR1 is DFQATT, CDR2 SNEGSKA (reference sequence). The CDR3 sequence is 12 residues long. Trimming cost V 6 bases and J 4 bases, with 10 bases left between them.

The rearrangement uses TRBV20-1 and TRBJ2-5; TRBD2 matches 12 bases. Trimming at V came to 5 bases and at J to 5 bases, leaving 3 bases not matched to a gene. Germline CDR1 reads DFQATT; CDR2 reads SNEGSKA (reference sequence). The CDR3 has 13 amino acids. CDR3 sequence (DNA): TGCAGTGCTGCCGGGACTAGCGGGGAGACCCAGTACTTC. Its translation: CSAAGTSGETQYF.

This clonotype was counted between two and nine times. Here the CDR3 omits its conserved ending phenylalanine or tryptophan, so a read error is the likely source. The DNA is omitted, as the CDR3 cannot be located on it reliably, and the CDR3 follows TCRdb's listing. This rearrangement joins TRBV7-2 to TRBJ2-3; whether TRBD2, the table's D call, matches the DNA was not checked. Germline CDR1 reads SGHTA; CDR2 reads FQGNSA. The CDR3 spans 12 residues, counting both ends. The CDR3 here is CASSFTADYLTI.

The chain is built from TRBV5-1 and TRBJ2-1; D is possibly TRBD1 or TRBD2 (6 bases each). V dropped 0 bases and J dropped 8 bases, with 15 bases sitting between them. Looked up from germline, CDR1 is SGHRS and CDR2 is YFSETQ. The length of the CDR3 is 15 residues. Written as DNA, the CDR3 is TGCGCCAGCAGCTTGGACGGGGGTGGGGGCGATGAGCAGTTCTTC. This codes for CASSLDGGGGDEQFF.

J is TRBJ2-7 and V is TRBV28; D gene unclear. V lost 2 bases to trimming and J lost 6 bases, with 8 bases between them. The CDR3 has 12 amino acids. Germline lookup yields CDR1 MDHEN and CDR2 SYDVKM. Here the CDR3 DNA reads TGTGCCAGCAGTTTACCCAGCCTCGAGCAGTACTTC. Protein: CASSLPSLEQYF.

This clonotype was counted many times. This chain uses TRBV12-3 or TRBV12-4 with TRBJ2-3, with D tentatively TRBD1 (5 bases). Trimming took 3 bases from V and 3 from J, leaving 10 bases between them. The CDR3 has 14 amino acids. The chain's CDR3 is CASSFGQGTDTQYF. As DNA, the CDR3 is TGTGCCAGCAGTTTTGGCCAGGGAACAGATACGCAGTATTTT.

The chain has TRBV9 and TRBJ2-7; the D is unclear. V dropped 4 bases and J dropped 3 bases, with 20 bases sitting between them. This CDR3 contains 16 residues. Looked up from germline, CDR1 is SGDLS and CDR2 is YYNGEE. CDR3 DNA sequence: TGTGCCAGCAGCACGGGCCCCAACCCGGCCAGCTACGAGCAGTACTTC. As protein: CASSTGPNPASYEQYF.

This clonotype was counted at least ten times. This chain connects TRBV29-1 to TRBJ2-1; 10 bases agree with TRBD1. The CDR3 has 14 residues. Germline V lookup: CDR1 SQVTM, CDR2 ANQGSEA. J gave up 5 bases and V 4 bases, and 5 bases lay outside the gene matches. CDR3 bases: TGCAGCGTTGGGGGGACAGGGGAACACAATGAGCAGTTCTTC. Translating it yields CSVGGTGEHNEQFF.

The chain carries TRBV20-1 and TRBJ2-7; 11 bases agree with TRBD2. V gave up 3 bases and J gave up 6 bases; unmatched junction bases: 10. This CDR3 has 15 residues. CDR1 is DFQATT, CDR2 SNEGSKA, per germline (reference sequence). The DNA of the CDR3 is TGCAGTGCTAGTACTAGCGGGAGCCTATGGGCCGAGCAGTACTTC. Translating it yields CSASTSGSLWAEQYF.

The gene calls are TRBV27 and TRBJ2-3; 10 bases match TRBD2. CDR3 length equals 15 residues. The germline V gene has CDR1 MNHEY and CDR2 SMNVEV (reference sequence). V lost 2 bases to trimming and J lost 4 bases; unmatched junction nucleotides: 3. The CDR3 loop is CASSLGTSGADTQYF. The CDR3 coding sequence is TGTGCCAGCAGTTTAGGAACTAGCGGGGCAGATACGCAGTATTTT.

The chain combines TRBV11-2 with TRBJ1-2; TRBD1 agrees at 7 bases. Looked up from germline, CDR1 is SGHAT and CDR2 is FQNNGV. After removal of 5 bases from V and 6 bases from J, the junction contained 6 bases not matched to a gene. This CDR3 is built from 13 residues. In nucleotides, the CDR3 is TGTGCCAGCAGCCCTTCCAGGGGGGATGGCTACACCTTC. Protein product: CASSPSRGDGYTF.

This sequence joins TRBV20-1 and TRBJ2-3, with 14 bases aligning to TRBD2. The CDR3 covers 17 residues. Germline trimming cut 3 bases from V and 3 bases from J; bases unmatched to any gene: 8. The germline gives CDR1 DFQATT, CDR2 SNEGSKA (reference sequence). The CDR3 DNA reads as TGCAGTGCTAGGGGGGGACTAGCGGGAGCGGCGACAGATACGCAGTATTTT. Its protein is CSARGGLAGAATDTQYF.

This clonotype was seen at least ten times. CDR3 sequence: CSARDYTGGNEQFF. For the CDR3, the DNA is TGCAGTGCTAGAGACTATACAGGAGGGAATGAGCAGTTCTTC. V gene TRBV20-1 combines with J gene TRBJ2-1; D perhaps matches TRBD2 (6 bases). V lost 0 bases and J 7 bases, leaving 13 bases between the germline ends. Germline CDR1 and CDR2: DFQATT and SNEGSKA (reference sequence). CDR3 length: 14 residues.

The chain links TRBV5-1 to TRBJ1-4; TRBD1 aligns across 9 bases. Trimming cost V 4 bases and J 3 bases; bases outside gene matches: 7. Germline CDR1 SGHRS, CDR2 YFSETQ. This CDR3 spans 16 amino acids. CDR3 residues: CASSLGQGIANEKLFF. The CDR3 coding sequence is TGCGCCAGCAGCCTCGGACAGGGGATTGCTAATGAAAAACTGTTTTTT.